The 21 T cell receptor beta chains below come from one sample, sequenced in a study of Graves' ophthalmopathy and Graves' hyperthyroidism. Amplification targeted the TCR beta CDR3 regions, with RNA transcripts as the source material. Second-round multiplex PCR came after first-round RT-PCR with HTBI primers. MiXCR was run by TCRdb on the multiplex PCR reads, yielding one entry per CDR3 protein. The sample has about 160,000 distinct CDR3 sequences, about 40% seen once. The sequencing sample was made of peripheral blood. These receptors were collected from a woman aged 40 to 50 with Graves' ophthalmopathy.

A note on this clonotype: Germline is not matched at one junction end, which may reflect a read error. The J gene is TRBJ2-7, the V gene TRBV27, with D possibly matching TRBD2 (5 bases). CDR3 length: 15 residues. Germline CDR1 MNHEY, CDR2 SMNVEV (reference sequence). CDR3 loop: CASSSLAGLSSEQYF. CDR3 DNA: TGTGCCAGCAGTTCCCTGGCAGGACTCTCCTCCGAGCAGTACTTC.

This clonotype occurred many times. The chain carries TRBV28 and TRBJ2-3; D is perhaps TRBD2 (5 bases). Germline-derived CDR1 and CDR2 are MDHEN and SYDVKM. Trimming cost V 3 bases and J 1 base, with 8 bases left between them. This CDR3 spans 14 amino acids. The CDR3 bases are TGTGCCAGCAGTTTTATTAGCGGCACAGATACGCAGTATTTT. Translating gives CASSFISGTDTQYF.

The table lists this clonotype with a few counts. This rearrangement joins TRBV6-2 or TRBV6-3 to TRBJ1-1; no firm D call. This CDR3 spans 11 amino acids. CDR1 is MNHEY and CDR2 is SVGEGT in the germline V gene. The V end lost 7 bases, the J end lost 1 base, and 4 bases lay between the germline ends. The CDR3: CASTGNTEAFF. CDR3 coding DNA: TGTGCCAGCACAGGGAACACTGAAGCTTTCTTT.

This chain links TRBV6-4 with TRBJ1-3; D gene ambiguous. This CDR3 has 15 amino acids. The germline V gene encodes CDR1 MRHNA and CDR2 SNTAGT. V was pared by 5 bases and J by 1 base, with 12 bases between. Written as DNA, the CDR3 is TGTGCCAGCAGTACGAGGGCGGAATCTGGAAACACCATATATTTT. Amino acid sequence: CASSTRAESGNTIYF.

This clonotype was counted at least ten times. The CDR3 DNA reads TGTGCCAGCAGTTTGGTGGGGACCGGGGAGCTGTTTTTT. This encodes CASSLVGTGELFF. The chain combines TRBV12-3 or TRBV12-4 with TRBJ2-2; D gene ambiguous. The CDR3 contains 13 residues. Deletions cut 3 bases from V and 5 bases from J, with 7 bases between.

The gene calls are TRBV6-1 and TRBJ2-5; D is perhaps TRBD2 (6 bases). Between the trimmed V and J ends, which lost 6 bases and 2 bases, there was a span of 10 bases. CDR1 is MNHNS and CDR2 is SASEGT in the germline V gene. This CDR3 is 13 amino acids long. The DNA of the CDR3 is TGTGCCAGCAGGTGGGGGACTCAAGAGACCCAGTACTTC. It yields the protein CASRWGTQETQYF.

The gene calls are TRBV5-1 and TRBJ2-7; 10 positions agree with TRBD1. Germline V gene lookup returns CDR1 SGHRS and CDR2 YFSETQ. The CDR3 spans 18 residues. Unmatched junction bases numbered 12, after V lost 0 bases and J lost 3 bases. CDR3 DNA sequence: TGCGCCAGCAGCTTGGCCCCCCCGGGACAGGGGATGAGCTACGAGCAGTACTTC. This sequence encodes CASSLAPPGQGMSYEQYF.

This clonotype has at least ten counts. The chain links TRBV5-1 to TRBJ1-1; 7 bases line up with TRBD1. This CDR3 has 14 amino acids. The V and J ends lost 0 bases and 4 bases, in that order; junction bases with no gene match: 3. CDR1 and CDR2 from the germline V gene are SGHRS and YFSETQ. The CDR3 loop reads CASSLAAGGTEAFF. The CDR3 DNA reads TGCGCCAGCAGCTTGGCTGCAGGGGGCACTGAAGCTTTCTTT. The full variable domain, its missing parts supplied by reference TRBV5-1 and TRBJ1-1, is KAGVTQTPRYLIKTRGQQVTLSCSPISGHRSVSWYQQTPGQGLQFLFEYFSETQRNKGNFPGRFSGRQFSNSRSEMNVSTLELGDSALYLCASSLAAGGTEAFFGQGTRLTVV.

This clonotype was seen at least ten times. The chain carries TRBV20-1 and TRBJ2-7, with D unresolved. V dropped 1 base and J dropped 5 bases, with 15 bases sitting between them. CDR1 and CDR2 (germline): DFQATT, SNEGSKA (reference sequence). The CDR3 extends over 14 amino acids. This chain's CDR3 is CSARGASLADEQYF. CDR3 DNA: TGCAGTGCTAGAGGGGCTAGTTTGGCCGACGAGCAGTACTTC.

The genes are TRBV24-1 and TRBJ2-5, with D uncertain. This CDR3 spans 12 amino acids. With 4 bases removed from V and 7 bases from J, the gap between germline ends came to 9 bases. Germline V gives CDR1 KGHDR, CDR2 SFDVKD. The CDR3 coding sequence is TGTGCCACCAGTGACGCCTCAGGGACCCAGTACTTC. Its translation is CATSDASGTQYF.

The rearrangement links TRBV6-2 or TRBV6-3 to TRBJ1-5, with D tentatively TRBD1 (5 bases). This CDR3 has 17 residues. Germline CDR1 reads MNHEY; CDR2 reads SVGEGT. V was trimmed by 4 bases and J by 0 bases, leaving 16 bases between them. CDR3 protein: CASSSETDIYSNQPQHF. Here the CDR3 DNA reads TGTGCCAGCAGTTCCGAGACAGACATTTATAGCAATCAGCCCCAGCATTTT.

This clonotype was counted many times. V usage is TRBV14 and J usage is TRBJ1-2, with D perhaps matching TRBD1 (5 bases). Per germline, CDR1 SGHDN and CDR2 FVKESK. V dropped 5 bases and J dropped 5 bases, with 12 bases sitting between them. CDR3 length equals 13 residues. The CDR3 is CASSFDRRYGYTF. CDR3 coding DNA: TGTGCCAGCAGCTTCGACAGAAGATATGGCTACACCTTC.

CDR3 in DNA: TGTGCCAGCAGTCCAGGAGATTCGCGAGAGACCCAGTACTTC. Translating gives CASSPGDSRETQYF. The rearrangement links TRBV12-3 or TRBV12-4 to TRBJ2-5; D uncertain. This CDR3 is 14 amino acids long. Trimming cost V 5 bases and J 4 bases, with 14 bases left between them.

This clonotype was counted at least ten times. This chain connects TRBV4-1 to TRBJ1-1; no firm D call. With 4 bases removed from V and 4 bases from J, the gap between germline ends came to 16 bases. Germline assignment: CDR1 MGHRA and CDR2 YSYEKL. The CDR3 runs 15 residues. The CDR3 sequence is CASSLKFDTSTEAFF. In nucleotides, the CDR3 is TGCGCCAGCAGCCTAAAATTCGATACGAGCACTGAAGCTTTCTTT.

This clonotype was counted at least ten times. The CDR3 here is CASSAGYEQYF. DNA of the CDR3: TGTGCCAGTAGTGCTGGGTACGAGCAGTACTTC. This chain links TRBV19 with TRBJ2-7; no clear D gene. The V gene's germline CDR1 is LNHDA and CDR2 SQIVND (reference sequence). V lost 5 bases and J lost 4, with 6 bases in between. The CDR3 is made up of 11 amino acids.

At least ten counts were recorded for this clonotype. The rearrangement uses TRBV4-1 and TRBJ1-1, with unresolved D. Germline V gene sequence: CDR1 MGHRA, CDR2 YSYEKL. Trimming took 3 bases from V and 2 from J, leaving 4 bases between them. There are 12 residues in the CDR3. The CDR3 protein is CASSQINTEAFF. The DNA of the CDR3 is TGCGCCAGCAGCCAGATAAACACTGAAGCTTTCTTT.

This clonotype was observed many times. The chain couples TRBV7-9 to TRBJ2-2; D is uncertain. The CDR3 is made up of 14 amino acids. Trimming removed 1 base from V and 3 bases from J, with 6 bases in between. From germline, CDR1 is SEHNR and CDR2 FQNEAQ (reference sequence). DNA for the CDR3: TGTGCCAGCAGCTTAGTGCCATACACCGGGGAGCTGTTTTTT. Encoded protein: CASSLVPYTGELFF.

There are many counts of this clonotype. The junction differs from germline at one of its ends, possibly a read error. The CDR3 nucleotides read TGTGCCAGCAGCTTCCCCGGGACTAGCGGGGGCAGGAACTTC. It encodes CASSFPGTSGGRNF. The genes are TRBV11-2 and TRBJ2-5, with 14 nucleotides matching TRBD2. This CDR3 is 14 amino acids long. The germline V gene encodes CDR1 SGHAT and CDR2 FQNNGV.

This clonotype has ten or more counts. This chain uses TRBV11-2 with TRBJ2-4; 11 positions agree with TRBD2. This CDR3 has 15 residues. Unmatched junction bases numbered 10, after V lost 2 bases and J lost 13 bases. Germline values: CDR1 SGHAT, CDR2 FQNNGV. CDR3 residues: CASSLNSPSSGGQYF. The CDR3 region has the DNA TGTGCCAGCAGCTTAAATTCTCCCTCTAGCGGGGGGCAGTACTTC. The full variable domain, in which reference TRBV11-2 and TRBJ2-4 provide the parts outside the CDR3, is EAGVAQSPRYKIIEKRQSVAFWCNPISGHATLYWYQQILGQGPKLLIQFQNNGVVDDSQLPKDRFSAERLKGVDSTLKIQPAKLEDSAVYLCASSLNSPSSGGQYFGAGTRLSVL.

This clonotype has at least ten counts. The rearrangement uses TRBV12-3 or TRBV12-4 and TRBJ1-2, with a possible D match to TRBD1 (6 bases). CDR3 length: 12 residues. The V gene lost 6 bases and the J gene lost 8 bases, with 13 bases spanning the gap. Here the CDR3 DNA reads TGTGCCAGCAGCTTTACAGGGCCCGGCTACACCTTC. Amino acid sequence: CASSFTGPGYTF.

This clonotype was counted many times. The chain combines TRBV12-3 or TRBV12-4 with TRBJ2-7, with a possible D match to TRBD1 (6 bases). The CDR3 totals 15 residues. V gave up 0 bases and J gave up 3 bases, with 12 bases separating them. Written as DNA, the CDR3 is TGTGCCAGCAGTTTAGCTCGGCAGGGGTACTACGAGCAGTACTTC. It specifies CASSLARQGYYEQYF.